This T cell receptor beta chain was obtained from a study of cytomegalovirus exposure and HLA in healthy donors listed by TCRdb under 2017. About the full investigation: A later analysis indicated that the 130 or so validation repertoires were generated on the platform also employed for the approximately 700 repertoires of the first cohort. The aim of the study was to test whether cataloging public T cell receptors could identify signatures of past pathogen exposure. Besides the first cohort of around 700 subjects, a separate validation cohort made up of roughly 120 different subjects was used. The study combined high-throughput TCR immunosequencing, statistical association of individual TCRs with disease status, and machine learning to predict cytomegalovirus infection status.

With respect to this clone: Its cognate antigen has yet to be identified. Within one base of it there is no much larger clone, and no base qualities were kept.

Library generation was performed with the immunoSEQ multiplex PCR assay. Per the original workflow: To diagnose cytomegalovirus status from the catalog of TCR beta chain sequences, a statistical classification framework was built. Here the immuneACCESS table is served through TCRdb, limited to in-frame sequences with V and J called. Missing clones are a known gap in these copies; in checked studies unresolved V genes cover under half, and the rest lacks a known reason. The D gene and trimming were derived from the DNA, and the V and J assignments and clone size from that table. The sample includes about 220,000 clones, with approximately 83% observed a single time. Of the sample, over 12% is held by the ten largest clones. The donors belonged to the validation cohort of over a hundred subjects, which was separate from the approximately 700-subject first cohort. General conclusions and limits of the study: In vitro tests confirmed that a few of the cytomegalovirus-associated TCR beta chains recognize cytomegalovirus antigens. In a later analysis, TCRs clustered in the first cohort were found to also tend to co-occur in the roughly 130 validation repertoires, with 94% of cluster scores above 0. A total of roughly 160 TCR beta chains were listed by the study as associated with cytomegalovirus. The authors suggested that the approach could potentially be generalized to other disease states and immunological phenotypes. A later analysis lacked HLA typing for the validation cohort, so it scored co-occurrence in that cohort across all 130 or so repertoires. The classifier was reported to diagnose cytomegalovirus status with high specificity and sensitivity in both the original and validation cohorts. Most TCR sequences were seen in very few donors, while some public TCRs were found in many individuals.

The sequencing sample was made of PBMCs. The TCR originated in a woman between 25 and 40 years old in good health and CMV-seropositive.

The CDR3 region reads CASSLGTGAEWSEKLFF. In nucleotides, the sequence is TGTGCCAGCAGCTTGGGGACAGGGGCGGAATGGAGTGAAAAACTGTTTTTT. Rearrangement joined TRBV5-6 to TRBJ1-4, and TRBD1 matches 9 of the central bases. From the cysteine up to the phenylalanine, the CDR3 has a length of 17 residues. The read is trimmed to its CDR3 DNA, 51 bases read in frame from base 1. CDR1 and CDR2 were assigned from the germline V gene as SGHDT and YYEEEE. Trimmed from V: 0 bases; trimmed from J: 7 bases; junction bases lacking a gene match: 10. Extended through the reference TRBV5-6 and TRBJ1-4 proteins, this CDR3 yields the full variable domain: DAGVTQSPTHLIKTRGQQVTLRCSPKSGHDTVSWYQQALGQGPQFIFQYYEEEERQRGNFPDRFSGHQFPNYSSELNVNALLLGDSALYLCASSLGTGAEWSEKLFFGSGTQLSVL.